This T cell receptor (beta chain) stems from a study of shared clonotypes between healthy human individuals. Whole-study findings and limits: Sequencing depth was a factor that was expected to affect clonotype sharing among donors.

Germline V lookup: CDR1 MNHNS, CDR2 SASEGT. Trimming pared 6 bases from V and 3 bases from J, leaving 14 bases between. CDR3 size: 14 residues. Note on this clone: The antigen remains unidentified.

An assay was performed, and its level was deep. Authors' processing steps: ImmunoSEQ only sent back junction sequences with no quality scores, so filtering was done differently. Assay: immunoSEQ multiplex PCR; the TCRdb copy retains only in-frame clones and omits some. That table is the source of V, J and clone size, and D and trimming were worked out from the DNA. This sample yields 450,000 to 500,000 clones, of which 81% are seen a single time; 12% belongs to the top ten. Sequencing was carried out using PBMCs. The chain links TRBV6-1 to TRBJ1-2; maybe TRBD1 (6 bases). This TCR was recovered from a woman between 40 and 55 years old in good health. Some clones in this sample may be carry-over from other donors' samples. Written as DNA, the CDR3 is TGTGCCAGCAGGTACGGGGGCGAGGACTATGGCTACACCTTC. This translates into CASRYGGEDYGYTF.